Listed here are 3 T cell receptor beta chains from one sample, sequenced in a study of blood T cell repertoires in COVID-19. TCRdb keeps only in-frame clones here, not all; method: immunoSEQ multiplex PCR. Seen here are about 220,000 clones, about 85% observed once, and the top ten hold roughly a tenth. What was sequenced was peripheral blood. These receptors were obtained from a woman aged 45-60 years with COVID-19, enrolled during active disease.

The chain is built from TRBV6-1 and TRBJ2-3; D not resolved. The CDR3 is 16 residues long. CDR1 MNHNS and CDR2 SASEGT come from the germline V gene. V lost 2 bases, J lost 0 bases, and 12 bases lay in between. The CDR3 reads CASSEPVLTSTDTQYF. The CDR3 DNA is TGTGCCAGCAGTGAACCCGTCCTTACTAGCACAGATACGCAGTATTTT.

This rearrangement joins TRBV3-1 (or the pseudogene TRBV3-2) to TRBJ1-3; D perhaps matches TRBD1 (6 bases). CDR1 is LGHDT and CDR2 is YNNKEL in the germline V gene (reference sequence). V was shortened by 7 bases and J by 0 bases, with 25 bases between the two germline ends. The CDR3 length is 19 residues. Here the CDR3 DNA reads TGTGCCAGCACCGCTATGTTCGGGCGGCGGGGGCACTCTGGAAACACCATATATTTT. This gives the protein CASTAMFGRRGHSGNTIYF.

This clone came up a few times. This chain connects TRBV7-6 to TRBJ1-1; D gene uncertain. CDR1 and CDR2 (germline): SGHVS, FNYEAQ. Trimming left V 5 bases short and J 3 bases short, with 22 bases between. The CDR3 is made up of 17 amino acids. CDR3 sequence (DNA): TGTGCCAGCAGCCCAGTGCATATAAGCGATCGGGACACTGAAGCTTTCTTT. Amino acids: CASSPVHISDRDTEAFF.